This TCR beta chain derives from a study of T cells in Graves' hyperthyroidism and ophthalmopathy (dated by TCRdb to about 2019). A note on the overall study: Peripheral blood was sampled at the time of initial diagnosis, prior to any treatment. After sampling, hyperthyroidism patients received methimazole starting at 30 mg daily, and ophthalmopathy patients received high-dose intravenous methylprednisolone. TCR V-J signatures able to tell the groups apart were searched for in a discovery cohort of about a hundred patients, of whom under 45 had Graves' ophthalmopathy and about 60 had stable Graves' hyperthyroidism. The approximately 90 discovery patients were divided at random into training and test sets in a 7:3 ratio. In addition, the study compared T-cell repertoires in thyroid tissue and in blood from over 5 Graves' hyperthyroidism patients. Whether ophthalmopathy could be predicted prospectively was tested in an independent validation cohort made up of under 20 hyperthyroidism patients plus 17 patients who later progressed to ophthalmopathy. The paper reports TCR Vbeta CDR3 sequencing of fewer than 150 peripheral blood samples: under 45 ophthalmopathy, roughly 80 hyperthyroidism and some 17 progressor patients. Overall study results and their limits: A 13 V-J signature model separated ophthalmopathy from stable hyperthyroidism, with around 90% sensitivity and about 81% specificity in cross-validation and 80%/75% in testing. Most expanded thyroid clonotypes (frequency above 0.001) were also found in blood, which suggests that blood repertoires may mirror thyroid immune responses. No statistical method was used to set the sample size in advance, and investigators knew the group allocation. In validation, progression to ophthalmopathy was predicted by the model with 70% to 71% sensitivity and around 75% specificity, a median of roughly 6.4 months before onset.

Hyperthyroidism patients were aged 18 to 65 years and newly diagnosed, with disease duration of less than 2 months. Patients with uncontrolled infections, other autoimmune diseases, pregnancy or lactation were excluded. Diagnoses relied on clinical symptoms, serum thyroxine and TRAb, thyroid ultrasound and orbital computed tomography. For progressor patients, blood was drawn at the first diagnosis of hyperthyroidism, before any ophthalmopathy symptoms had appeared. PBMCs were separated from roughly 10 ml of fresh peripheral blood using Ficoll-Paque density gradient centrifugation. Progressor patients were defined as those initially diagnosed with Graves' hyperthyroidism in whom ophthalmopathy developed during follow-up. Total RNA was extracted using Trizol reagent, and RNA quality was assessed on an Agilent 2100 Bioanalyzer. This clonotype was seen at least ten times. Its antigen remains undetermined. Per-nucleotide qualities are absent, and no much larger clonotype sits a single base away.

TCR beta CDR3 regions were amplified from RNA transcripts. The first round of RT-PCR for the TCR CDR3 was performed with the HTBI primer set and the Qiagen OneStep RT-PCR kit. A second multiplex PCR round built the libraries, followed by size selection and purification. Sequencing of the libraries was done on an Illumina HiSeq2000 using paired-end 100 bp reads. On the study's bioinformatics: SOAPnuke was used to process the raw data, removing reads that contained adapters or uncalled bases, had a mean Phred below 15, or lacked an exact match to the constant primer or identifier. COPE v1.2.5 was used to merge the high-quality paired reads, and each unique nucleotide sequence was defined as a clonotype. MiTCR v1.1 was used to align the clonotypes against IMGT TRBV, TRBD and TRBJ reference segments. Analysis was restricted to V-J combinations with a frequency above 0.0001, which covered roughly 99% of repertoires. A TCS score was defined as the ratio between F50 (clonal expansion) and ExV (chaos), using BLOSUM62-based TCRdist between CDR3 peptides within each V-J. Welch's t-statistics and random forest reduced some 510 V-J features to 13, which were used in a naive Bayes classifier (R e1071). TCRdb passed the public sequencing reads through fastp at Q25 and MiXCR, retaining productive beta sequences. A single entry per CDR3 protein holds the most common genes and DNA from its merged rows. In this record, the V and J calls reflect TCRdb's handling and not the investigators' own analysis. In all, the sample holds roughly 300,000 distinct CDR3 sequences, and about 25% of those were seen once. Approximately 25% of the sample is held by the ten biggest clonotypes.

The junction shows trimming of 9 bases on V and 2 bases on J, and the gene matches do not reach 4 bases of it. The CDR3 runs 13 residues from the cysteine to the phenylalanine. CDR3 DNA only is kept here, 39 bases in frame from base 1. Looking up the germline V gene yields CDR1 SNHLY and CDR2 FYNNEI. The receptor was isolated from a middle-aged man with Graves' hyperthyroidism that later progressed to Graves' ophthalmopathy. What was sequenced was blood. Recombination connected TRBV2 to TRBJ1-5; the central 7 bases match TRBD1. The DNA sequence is TGTGCCAGTCAGGGGGAAGGCAATCAGCCCCAGCATTTT. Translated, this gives CASQGEGNQPQHF.